This T cell receptor (beta chain) was recovered during a study of OX40 agonist ivuxolimab in advanced cancers. As for the study more broadly: The costimulatory receptor OX40 (CD134) was targeted by ivuxolimab, a fully human IgG2 agonistic monoclonal antibody. Prior anti-PD-1, anti-PD-L1 or anti-CTLA-4 therapy was permitted, and approximately 40% of dose-escalation patients had received checkpoint inhibitors. Among the 50 to 55 dose-escalation patients, some 19 had hepatocellular carcinoma, roughly 15 melanoma, 9 renal cell carcinoma and 9 head and neck cancer. In the dose-escalation cohort, 82.7% of patients were male, and the mean age was approximately 55 years, with a range of about 23 to 85. The paper covers the monotherapy dose-escalation part of the phase I ivuxolimab trial, which included N of about 50 patients. Peripheral TCRbeta sequencing aimed to test whether ivuxolimab altered TCR sequence diversity and caused clonal T-cell expansion. Three dose-escalation patients achieved partial responses, one with hepatocellular carcinoma and two with cutaneous melanoma. Intravenous ivuxolimab was administered to patients every 2 weeks at six dose levels: 0.01, 0.1, 0.3, 1.5, 3 and 10 mg/kg. Here is what the overall study found, with its caveats: After ivuxolimab, CD8+ T cells had more expanded clones than CD4+ T cells on average. Clonal expansion of both CD4+ and CD8+ blood T cells was observed from baseline to week 6 at doses 0.1 to 3.0 mg/kg. Partial responders in the 0.1-3.0 mg/kg groups had among the lowest normalized peripheral clonal expansion, especially among CD8+ T cells. Low levels of normalized T-cell clonal expansion were also seen in some patients who did not respond. The antigen specificity of the peripheral T cells that underwent clonal expansion was not determined.

Patients with a history of autoimmune disease or receiving systemic immunosuppression were excluded from the trial. In every dose cohort, peripheral blood was drawn for TCR sequencing at baseline, cycle 4 day 1, and cycle 7 day 1. Samples were obtained from an open-label, multicenter, first-in-human phase I dose-escalation trial of ivuxolimab. Adults with locally advanced or metastatic melanoma, renal cell carcinoma, hepatocellular carcinoma or head and neck squamous cell carcinoma were enrolled in the trial. Before TCR sequencing, CD4+ T cells and CD8+ T cells were sorted from peripheral blood as separate populations. On this clone itself: Its antigen is currently not known. No per-base quality is available; no much larger clone lies one base away.

To sequence the TCRbeta CDR3 region, genomic DNA was isolated from the sorted cells. The immunoSEQ Assay was used to sequence the TCRbeta CDR3 regions. TCRdb took over this immuneACCESS table, retaining in-frame rearrangements with V and J assigned. Such tables are incomplete; in checked studies, under half of the missing clones stem from an unresolved V gene, and the remainder is unexplained. For this sample the table gives some 73,000 clones, of which about 91% were detected only once. Under 1% of the sample is taken by the ten largest. Per the germline V gene, SGHTA is the CDR1 and FQGTGA is the CDR2. The CDR3 spans 15 residues, from the cysteine through the phenylalanine. The entry retains the CDR3 DNA only, 45 bases that are in frame from base 1. The junction shows trimming of 3 bases on V and 5 bases on J, and the gene matches do not reach 8 bases of it.

The sample was CD4+ or CD8+ T cells sorted from blood, taken in a trial of the OX40 agonist ivuxolimab. The clonotype comes from an adult with an advanced solid tumor such as melanoma, head and neck, liver or kidney cancer. In this chain, TRBV7-3 is recombined with TRBJ2-7, with 9 bases in between that match TRBD1. Read as DNA, the sequence is TGTGCCAGCAGCTTCCCTGGGGGACAGGGAAACGAGCAGTACTTC. It translates as CASSFPGGQGNEQYF.